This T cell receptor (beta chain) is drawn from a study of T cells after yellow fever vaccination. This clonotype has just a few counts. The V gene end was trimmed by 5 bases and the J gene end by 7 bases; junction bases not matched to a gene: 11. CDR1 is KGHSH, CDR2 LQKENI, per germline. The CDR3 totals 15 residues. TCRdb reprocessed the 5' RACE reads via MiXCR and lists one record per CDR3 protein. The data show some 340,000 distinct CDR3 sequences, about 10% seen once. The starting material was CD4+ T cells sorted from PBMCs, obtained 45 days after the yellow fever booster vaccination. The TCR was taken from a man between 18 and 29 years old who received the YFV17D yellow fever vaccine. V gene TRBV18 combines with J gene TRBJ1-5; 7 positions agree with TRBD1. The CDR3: CASSTGQEGYQPQHF. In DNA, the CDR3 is TGTGCCAGCTCAACCGGACAGGAGGGGTACCAGCCCCAGCATTTT. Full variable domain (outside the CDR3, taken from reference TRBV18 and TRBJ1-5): NAGVMQNPRHLVRRRGQEARLRCSPMKGHSHVYWYRQLPEEGLKFMVYLQKENIIDESGMPKERFSAEFPKEGPSILRIQQVVRGDSAAYFCASSTGQEGYQPQHFGDGTRLSIL.